Listed here is a single T cell receptor beta chain. These data originate in a study of blood T cell repertoires in COVID-19. About the study: From T cells, B-cell-depleted T cells, or PBMCs came the material, which was cDNA or gDNA.

Germline CDR1 and CDR2: SGHDT and YYEEEE. Trimming took 2 bases from V and 3 from J, leaving 14 bases between them. This CDR3 has 15 residues. Authors' methods: The authors estimated nucleated cell counts from reference gene primer amplification. TCRdb's table, derived via immunoSEQ multiplex PCR, lists solely in-frame clones and lacks some. V and J calls and clone size are as listed in that table; D and trimming were resolved from the DNA. Of roughly 120,000 clones listed, roughly 79% are singletons. The TCR was taken from a man aged 65 to 85 with active or convalescent COVID-19. The chain couples TRBV5-6 to TRBJ2-5; possibly TRBD1 for D (6 bases). Sequencing used peripheral blood. CDR3 sequence reads: CASSFTPTGKETQYF. DNA for the CDR3: TGTGCCAGCAGCTTTACCCCGACAGGCAAAGAGACCCAGTACTTC.